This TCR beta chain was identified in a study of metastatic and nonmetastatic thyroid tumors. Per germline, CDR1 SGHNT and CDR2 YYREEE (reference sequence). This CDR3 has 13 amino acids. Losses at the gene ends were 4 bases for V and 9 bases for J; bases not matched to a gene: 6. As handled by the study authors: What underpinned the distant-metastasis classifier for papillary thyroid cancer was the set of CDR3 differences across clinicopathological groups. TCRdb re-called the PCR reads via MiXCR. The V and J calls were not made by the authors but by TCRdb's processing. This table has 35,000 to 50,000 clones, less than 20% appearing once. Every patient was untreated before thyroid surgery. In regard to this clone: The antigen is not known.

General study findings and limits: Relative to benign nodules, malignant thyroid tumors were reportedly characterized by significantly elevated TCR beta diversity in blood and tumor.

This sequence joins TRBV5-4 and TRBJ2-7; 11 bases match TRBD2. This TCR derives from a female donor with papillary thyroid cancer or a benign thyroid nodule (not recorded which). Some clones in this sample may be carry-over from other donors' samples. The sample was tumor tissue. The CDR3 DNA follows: TGTGCCAGCAGCACCGGGACTAGCGGAGGGCAGTACTTC. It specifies CASSTGTSGGQYF.